The present T cell receptor beta chain was sequenced within a study of control samples from healthy donors and cancer patients. The CDR3 has 17 amino acids. The ends were cut back, 6 bases at V and 0 bases at J, with 18 bases in the middle. Germline assignment: CDR1 MGHRA and CDR2 YSYEKL. The protocol was immunoSEQ multiplex PCR, while the TCRdb copy is restricted to in-frame clones and leaves out a portion. The sample lists around 85,000 clones; less than 90% were seen once. This TCR derives from a woman aged 55-70 years in good health. The chain combines TRBV4-1 with TRBJ1-5, with a weak D call TRBD1 (6 bases). The sequencing input was blood. The CDR3 nucleotides are TGCGCCAGCAGTGTCAGAATGGGGGCGGATAGCAATCAGCCCCAGCATTTT. This encodes CASSVRMGADSNQPQHF.